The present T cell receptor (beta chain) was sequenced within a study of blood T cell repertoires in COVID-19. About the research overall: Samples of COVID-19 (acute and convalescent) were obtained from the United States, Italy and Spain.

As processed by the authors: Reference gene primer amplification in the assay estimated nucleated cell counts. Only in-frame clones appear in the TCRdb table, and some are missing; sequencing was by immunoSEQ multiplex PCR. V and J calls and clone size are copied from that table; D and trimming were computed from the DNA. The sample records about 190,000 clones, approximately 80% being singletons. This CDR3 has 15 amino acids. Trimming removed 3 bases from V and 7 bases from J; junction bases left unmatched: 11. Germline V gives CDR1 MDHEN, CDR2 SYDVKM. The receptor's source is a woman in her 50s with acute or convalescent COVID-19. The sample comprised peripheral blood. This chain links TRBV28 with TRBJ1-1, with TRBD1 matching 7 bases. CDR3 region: CASSFKAGGYLEAFF. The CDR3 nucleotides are TGTGCCAGCAGTTTCAAGGCAGGGGGTTACCTTGAAGCTTTCTTT.